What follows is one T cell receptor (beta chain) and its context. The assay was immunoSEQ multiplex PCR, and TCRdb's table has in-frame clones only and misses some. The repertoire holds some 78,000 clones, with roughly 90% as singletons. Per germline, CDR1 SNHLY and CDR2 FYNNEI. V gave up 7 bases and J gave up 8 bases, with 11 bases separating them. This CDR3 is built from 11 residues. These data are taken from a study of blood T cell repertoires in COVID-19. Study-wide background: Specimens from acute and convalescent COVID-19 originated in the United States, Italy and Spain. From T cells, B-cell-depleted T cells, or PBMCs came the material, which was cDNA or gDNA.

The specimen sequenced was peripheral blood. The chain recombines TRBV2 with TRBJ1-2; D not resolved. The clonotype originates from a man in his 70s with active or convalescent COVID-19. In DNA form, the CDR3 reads TGTGCCAGCATACGGCAGGTCGGCTACACCTTC. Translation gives CASIRQVGYTF.